Following are 9 T cell receptor beta chains from one sample sequenced in a study of cytomegalovirus exposure and HLA in healthy donors. Primers for the PCR totalled 60 Vbeta and 13 Jbeta. TCRdb's copy holds only in-frame clones and misses some; the assay was immunoSEQ multiplex PCR. The sample carries some 87,000 clones, 79% recorded once. What was sequenced was PBMCs. The receptor source for this set is a woman aged 40 to 50 in good health and CMV-seropositive.

The gene calls are TRBV7-9 and TRBJ1-6; no reliable D call. V shed 1 base and J shed 4 bases, with 8 bases lying between them. Germline-derived CDR1 and CDR2 are SEHNR and FQNEAQ (reference sequence). This CDR3 comprises 15 residues. The CDR3 is CASSLDGQYNSPLHF. The DNA of the CDR3 is TGTGCCAGCAGCTTAGATGGTCAGTATAATTCACCCCTCCACTTT.

J is TRBJ2-1 and V is TRBV2, with TRBD2 matching over 9 bases. The CDR3 is 16 amino acids. Trimming removed 6 bases from V and 1 base from J; junction bases left unmatched: 7. Germline V gene data show CDR1 as SNHLY and CDR2 as FYNNEI. CDR3: CASRERAGGSYNEQFF. The CDR3, as DNA: TGTGCCAGCAGGGAAAGAGCGGGAGGTTCCTACAATGAGCAGTTCTTC.

The chain links TRBV2 to TRBJ1-5; D might be TRBD1 (5 bases). CDR1 and CDR2 from the germline V gene are SNHLY and FYNNEI. The CDR3 consists of 13 residues. Trimming removed 6 bases at V and 2 bases at J, with 8 bases between. The CDR3 reads CASRVTGNQPQHF. The DNA for the CDR3 is TGTGCCAGCAGGGTGACAGGCAATCAGCCCCAGCATTTT.

This rearrangement joins TRBV18 to TRBJ1-1, with D unclear. V was cut by 2 bases and J by 4 bases, with 11 bases left in between. Germline V lookup: CDR1 KGHSH, CDR2 LQKENI. This CDR3 is 14 amino acids long. The chain's CDR3 is CASSPWEKGTEAFF. As DNA, the CDR3 is TGTGCCAGCTCACCATGGGAGAAGGGCACTGAAGCTTTCTTT.

The chain carries TRBV13 and TRBJ2-3; 11 positions agree with TRBD2. V lost 6 bases, J lost 7 bases, and 6 bases stayed unmatched. Looked up from germline, CDR1 is PRHDT and CDR2 is FYEKMQ (reference sequence). The CDR3 contains 14 residues. The CDR3 DNA reads as TGTGCCAGCAGGCTAGCGGGAGGCCGGCATACGCAGTATTTT. It yields the protein CASRLAGGRHTQYF.

The chain links TRBV18 to TRBJ2-1, with 7 nucleotides matching TRBD2. The CDR3 contains 14 residues. Per germline, CDR1 KGHSH and CDR2 LQKENI. Losses at the gene ends were 1 base for V and 5 bases for J; bases not matched to a gene: 2. The CDR3 DNA follows: TGTGCCAGCTCACCACTTACTAGCGACAATGAGCAGTTCTTC. This codes for CASSPLTSDNEQFF.

This sequence joins TRBV27 and TRBJ2-7; possible D gene TRBD2, 6 bases. The V and J ends lost 8 bases and 0 bases respectively, with 11 bases between them. This CDR3 has 13 residues. Germline V CDR1 and CDR2: MNHEY, SMNVEV (reference sequence). CDR3: CASAPTSSYEQYF. CDR3 sequence (DNA): TGTGCCAGCGCACCGACTAGCTCCTACGAGCAGTACTTC.

The chain employs TRBV13 and TRBJ1-1; TRBD1 matches at 7 bases. Germline loops: CDR1 PRHDT, CDR2 FYEKMQ (reference sequence). The junction had 8 bases not matched to a gene; V was cut back by 4 bases and J by 6 bases. This CDR3 is built from 14 residues. Here the CDR3 reads CASSSSDRVAEAFF. The CDR3 nucleotides read TGTGCCAGCAGCTCCTCTGACAGGGTCGCTGAAGCTTTCTTT.

The CDR3 DNA sequence: TGTGCCAGCAGTTCAGGACTAGCGGGAGGGCCGATGTACAATGAGCAGTTCTTC. Amino acid sequence: CASSSGLAGGPMYNEQFF. The V gene is TRBV27, the J gene TRBJ2-1, with 15 bases lining up with TRBD2. Germline V gene sequence: CDR1 MNHEY, CDR2 SMNVEV (reference sequence). Trimming took 4 bases from V and 4 from J; bases not matched to a gene: 8. CDR3 length: 18 amino acids.